The 32 T cell receptor beta chains below were found in one sample sequenced in a study of T cell responses to AZD1222 COVID-19 vaccine. TCRdb's copy holds only in-frame clones and misses some; the assay was immunoSEQ multiplex PCR. The top ten hold roughly 4.5% of the sample, which has about 77,000 clones, about 92% seen once. The source was peripheral blood, collected 28 days after the second AZD1222 dose. The receptors were sampled from an adult who received the AZD1222 COVID-19 vaccine.

This clone has just one count. Different DNA sequences within this sample yield the same CDR3. The V call is TRBV30, the J call TRBJ1-1; D gene uncertain. CDR1 GTSNPN and CDR2 SVGIG come from the germline V gene (reference sequence). Trimming cost V 0 bases and J 1 base, with 6 bases left between them. This CDR3 contains 13 residues. The CDR3 sequence: CAWSVTENTEAFF. The CDR3 DNA is TGTGCCTGGAGTGTAACAGAGAACACTGAAGCTTTCTTT.

The genes are TRBV6-2 or TRBV6-3 and TRBJ1-6; possible D gene TRBD1, 5 bases. Germline V gives CDR1 MNHEY, CDR2 SVGEGT. The V and J ends lost 4 bases and 6 bases respectively, with 16 bases between them. The CDR3 consists of 16 residues. The DNA for the CDR3 is TGTGCCAGCAGTTCCCAACGGGGGACGGCTAATTCACCCCTCCACTTT. Amino acid sequence: CASSSQRGTANSPLHF.

This rearrangement joins TRBV19 to TRBJ1-4; possible D gene TRBD1, 5 bases. There are 14 residues in the CDR3. Trimming left V 5 bases short and J 5 bases short, with 12 bases between. Germline V lookup: CDR1 LNHDA, CDR2 SQIVND (reference sequence). The CDR3 protein is CASSGAAWNEKLFF. The CDR3 DNA is TGTGCCAGTAGTGGGGCGGCCTGGAATGAAAAACTGTTTTTT. Looking up the rest from reference TRBV19 and TRBJ1-4 gives the full variable domain: DGGITQSPKYLFRKEGQNVTLSCEQNLNHDAMYWYRQDPGQGLRLIYYSQIVNDFQKGDIAEGYSVSREKKESFPLTVTSAQKNPTAFYLCASSGAAWNEKLFFGSGTQLSVL.

The chain is built from TRBV5-1 and TRBJ2-7, with D tentatively TRBD1 (5 bases). Germline V gene lookup returns CDR1 SGHRS and CDR2 YFSETQ. The germline V and J ends were trimmed by 0 bases and 3 bases, with 7 bases remaining between them. The CDR3 loop spans 13 amino acids. In DNA form, the CDR3 reads TGCGCCAGCAGCTTGGAACAGGACTACGAGCAGTACTTC. It codes for CASSLEQDYEQYF.

This clone was detected once. V usage is TRBV5-4 and J usage is TRBJ1-4; no clear D. CDR3 length: 17 residues. CDR1 and CDR2 (germline): SGHNT, YYREEE (reference sequence). Trimming stripped 0 bases from V and 0 bases from J, with 12 bases between. The chain's CDR3 is CASSLGGRPTTNEKLFF. The CDR3 DNA sequence: TGTGCCAGCAGCTTGGGTGGAAGACCGACAACTAATGAAAAACTGTTTTTT.

The gene calls are TRBV28 and TRBJ1-5; 11 bases map to TRBD1. Germline V gene data show CDR1 as MDHEN and CDR2 as SYDVKM. Germline trimming cut 7 bases from V and 7 bases from J; bases unmatched to any gene: 9. The CDR3 extends over 15 amino acids. The CDR3 region has the DNA TGTGCCAGCACCTCGGGACAGGGGGTAATACAGCCCCAGCATTTT. This sequence encodes CASTSGQGVIQPQHF.

The V call is TRBV6-5, the J call TRBJ2-7; the match to TRBD2 covers 9 bases. The germline V gene has CDR1 MNHEY and CDR2 SVGAGI. The CDR3 contains 15 residues. The V gene end was trimmed by 6 bases and the J gene end by 5 bases; junction bases not matched to a gene: 11. This CDR3 reads CASSSLAGGPHEQYF. Written as DNA, the CDR3 is TGTGCCAGCAGCTCCCTGGCGGGAGGGCCCCACGAGCAGTACTTC.

The chain joins TRBV6-5 to TRBJ2-7; D is unresolved. The CDR3 is 14 amino acids. Germline V gives CDR1 MNHEY, CDR2 SVGAGI. Deletions cut 2 bases from V and 2 bases from J, with 10 bases between. CDR3 sequence: CASSYHGSTYEQYF. The CDR3 DNA reads as TGTGCCAGCAGTTACCACGGGTCCACCTACGAGCAGTACTTC.

V gene TRBV23-1 combines with J gene TRBJ2-6; no clear D gene. TRBV23-1 is known as an ORF, though its function is uncertain. Trimming left V 6 bases short and J 0 bases short, with 21 bases between. This CDR3 has 19 residues. The CDR3 spells CASRQPPGSLTSGANVLTF. The CDR3 DNA is TGCGCCAGCAGACAACCGCCGGGCTCACTAACCTCTGGGGCCAACGTCCTGACTTTC.

This chain connects TRBV19 to TRBJ2-4; possibly TRBD1 or TRBD2 for D (5 bases each). Germline CDR1 and CDR2: LNHDA and SQIVND (reference sequence). The V gene lost 4 bases and the J gene lost 0 bases, with 10 bases spanning the gap. The CDR3 spans 15 residues. The CDR3 is CASSTGTRAKNIQYF. The DNA of the CDR3 is TGTGCCAGTAGTACTGGGACGAGAGCCAAAAACATTCAGTACTTC.

The rearrangement joins TRBV28 to TRBJ2-7; 10 bases match TRBD2. Germline lookup yields CDR1 MDHEN and CDR2 SYDVKM. This CDR3 comprises 15 residues. The trim removed 5 bases at V and 4 bases at J, leaving 8 bases unmatched. The CDR3 DNA follows: TGTGCCAGCAGTGAGAGCGGGAGGGTTTTATACGAGCAGTACTTC. Translated, it gives CASSESGRVLYEQYF.

The genes are TRBV20-1 and TRBJ1-2; the D is unclear. The CDR3 extends over 11 amino acids. Trimming removed 6 bases from V and 0 bases from J, with 5 bases in between. The germline gives CDR1 DFQATT, CDR2 SNEGSKA (reference sequence). The CDR3 coding sequence is TGCAGTGCACCAGCTAACTATGGCTACACCTTC. This translates into CSAPANYGYTF.

V usage is TRBV11-3 and J usage is TRBJ2-5; 14 positions match TRBD2. The CDR3 is 16 residues long. Germline V CDR1 and CDR2: SGHNT, YENEEA. J was trimmed by 5 bases and V by 5 bases; bases with no gene match: 7. The CDR3 nucleotides read TGTGCCAGCAGCGCCGGGACTAGCGGGAGACGGGAGACCCAGTACTTC. Amino acid sequence: CASSAGTSGRRETQYF.

This clone appeared a single time. CDR3 sequence: CATSFGDTEAFF. CDR3 bases: TGTGCCACCAGTTTCGGTGACACTGAAGCTTTCTTT. This chain connects TRBV15 to TRBJ1-1; D call uncertain. The CDR3 is made up of 12 amino acids. V dropped 6 bases and J dropped 3 bases, with 8 bases sitting between them. The germline gives CDR1 LNHNV, CDR2 YYDKDF (reference sequence).

Only one count was recorded for this clone. V gene TRBV18 combines with J gene TRBJ2-2, with 7 bases that match TRBD1. The germline V gene has CDR1 KGHSH and CDR2 LQKENI. Losses at the gene ends were 5 bases for V and 5 bases for J; bases not matched to a gene: 8. This CDR3 is built from 15 residues. In nucleotides, the CDR3 is TGTGCCAGCTCAGCAGACAGGGCGAGTACCGGGGAGCTGTTTTTT. Its protein is CASSADRASTGELFF.

The chain has TRBV19 and TRBJ1-6, with D tentatively TRBD1 (6 bases). The CDR3 is 15 amino acids. The V end lost 3 bases, the J end lost 9 bases, and 15 bases lay between the germline ends. Germline CDR1 reads LNHDA; CDR2 reads SQIVND (reference sequence). This CDR3 reads CASSMGNRDRSPLHF. DNA for the CDR3: TGTGCCAGTAGTATGGGGAACAGGGATCGTTCACCCCTCCACTTT.

This clone was detected once. The V gene is TRBV30, the J gene TRBJ1-4; TRBD1 is a possible D gene (6 bases). The CDR3 has 14 amino acids. Germline lookup yields CDR1 GTSNPN and CDR2 SVGIG (reference sequence). V gave up 0 bases and J gave up 10 bases, with 15 bases separating them. Here the CDR3 DNA reads TGTGCCTGGAGTGTACTAGGGACAAGGGGAAAACTGTTTTTT. Translated, it gives CAWSVLGTRGKLFF.

The genes are TRBV2 and TRBJ2-4; D perhaps matches TRBD2 (6 bases). The V end was cut by 7 bases, the J end by 13 bases, with 23 bases between. Germline assignment: CDR1 SNHLY and CDR2 FYNNEI. The length of the CDR3 is 14 residues. The CDR3 loop reads CASITSGTATRQYF. CDR3 in DNA: TGTGCCAGCATCACATCCGGGACTGCAACACGACAGTACTTC. Full variable domain (outside the CDR3, taken from reference TRBV2 and TRBJ2-4): EPEVTQTPSHQVTQMGQEVILRCVPISNHLYFYWYRQILGQKVEFLVSFYNNEISEKSEIFDDQFSVERPDGSNFTLKIRSTKLEDSAMYFCASITSGTATRQYFGAGTRLSVL.

J is TRBJ2-3 and V is TRBV28, with D possibly called TRBD1 or TRBD2 (5 bases each). Germline CDR1 MDHEN, CDR2 SYDVKM. The CDR3 length is 15 residues. V gave up 6 bases and J gave up 0 bases, with 13 bases separating them. CDR3 DNA sequence: TGTGCCAGCAGCCCCGGGACGCAGAGCACAGATACGCAGTATTTT. It yields the protein CASSPGTQSTDTQYF.

The chain employs TRBV27 and TRBJ1-5, with TRBD1 as a possible D gene (5 bases). This CDR3 has 17 amino acids. Germline assignment: CDR1 MNHEY and CDR2 SMNVEV (reference sequence). V lost 2 bases and J 2 bases, leaving 16 bases between the germline ends. CDR3 loop: CASSLTQGPMGNQPQHF. For the CDR3, the DNA is TGTGCCAGCAGTTTAACCCAGGGACCCATGGGCAATCAGCCCCAGCATTTT.

The chain has TRBV10-3 and TRBJ1-1, with D possibly being TRBD1 (5 bases). The CDR3 totals 13 residues. Germline values: CDR1 ENHRY, CDR2 SYGVKD. Trimming stripped 4 bases from V and 4 bases from J, with 10 bases between. The CDR3 sequence: CAISVSGGTEAFF. The DNA for the CDR3 is TGTGCCATCAGTGTCTCGGGGGGCACTGAAGCTTTCTTT.

J is TRBJ1-1 and V is TRBV6-6; D may be TRBD1 (5 bases). V lost 7 bases, J lost 4 bases, and 13 bases lay in between. This CDR3 comprises 13 residues. CDR1 and CDR2 (germline): MNHNY, SVGAGI (reference sequence). As DNA, the CDR3 is TGTGCCAGCATTTTCACGGGGGGCACTGAAGCTTTCTTT. It is translated as CASIFTGGTEAFF.

This rearrangement joins TRBV5-8 to TRBJ2-5; D is possibly TRBD1 (6 bases). This CDR3 comprises 16 residues. From germline, CDR1 is SGHTS and CDR2 YDEGEE. Trimming took 4 bases from V and 1 from J, leaving 17 bases between them. CDR3 region: CASSPNLGASQETQYF. Here the CDR3 DNA reads TGTGCCAGCAGCCCGAACTTGGGGGCTTCCCAAGAGACCCAGTACTTC. Full variable domain (remainder filled in from reference TRBV5-8 and TRBJ2-5): EAGVTQSPTHLIKTRGQQATLRCSPISGHTSVYWYQQALGLGLQFLLWYDEGEERNRGNFPPRFSGRQFPNYSSELNVNALELEDSALYLCASSPNLGASQETQYFGPGTRLLVL.

The chain uses TRBV19 and TRBJ2-7, with D perhaps matching TRBD2 (5 bases). Trimming cost V 1 base and J 3 bases, with 7 bases left between them. This CDR3 contains 13 residues. Germline V gene sequence: CDR1 LNHDA, CDR2 SQIVND (reference sequence). The CDR3 reads CASSIAGYYEQYF. The DNA for the CDR3 is TGTGCCAGTAGTATAGCGGGGTACTACGAGCAGTACTTC. The entire variable domain, with the rest obtained from reference TRBV19 and TRBJ2-7, is as follows: DGGITQSPKYLFRKEGQNVTLSCEQNLNHDAMYWYRQDPGQGLRLIYYSQIVNDFQKGDIAEGYSVSREKKESFPLTVTSAQKNPTAFYLCASSIAGYYEQYFGPGTRLTVT.

CDR3 sequence: CASSSQTGTLYGYTF. For the CDR3, the DNA is TGTGCCAGCAGCTCCCAAACCGGGACACTCTATGGCTACACCTTC. This chain joins TRBV9 and TRBJ1-2, with D maybe TRBD1 (6 bases). Trimming cost V 4 bases and J 4 bases, with 17 bases left between them. Germline CDR1 reads SGDLS; CDR2 reads YYNGEE. CDR3 length equals 15 residues.

The genes are TRBV10-3 and TRBJ2-1; TRBD2 agrees at 11 bases. There are 18 residues in the CDR3. CDR1 is ENHRY, CDR2 SYGVKD, per germline. V gave up 2 bases and J gave up 0 bases; unmatched junction bases: 6. This CDR3 is CAISETGTSGLSYNEQFF. The CDR3 DNA reads TGTGCCATCAGTGAGACCGGGACTAGCGGACTCTCCTACAATGAGCAGTTCTTC.

V gene TRBV5-1 combines with J gene TRBJ2-1, with 11 bases fitting TRBD2. The CDR3 extends over 15 amino acids. After removal of 4 bases from V and 6 bases from J, the junction contained 6 bases not matched to a gene. The germline V gene encodes CDR1 SGHRS and CDR2 YFSETQ. Here the CDR3 DNA reads TGCGCCAGCAGCCCCGGACTAGCGGGTTCCAATGAGCAGTTCTTC. Translating it yields CASSPGLAGSNEQFF.

This sequence joins TRBV6-2 or TRBV6-3 and TRBJ2-7, with 8 positions matching TRBD2. Trimming removed 3 bases from V and 3 bases from J; junction bases left unmatched: 7. Germline loops: CDR1 MNHEY, CDR2 SVGEGT. This CDR3 region has 15 residues. The CDR3 DNA is TGTGCCAGCAGTTATCCGCGAGCGGGAGACTACGAGCAGTACTTC. Protein sequence: CASSYPRAGDYEQYF.

The chain carries TRBV4-3 and TRBJ2-5; TRBD2 matches at 8 bases. After removal of 0 bases from V and 3 bases from J, the junction contained 6 bases not matched to a gene. This CDR3 region has 16 residues. Germline V gene sequence: CDR1 LGHNA, CDR2 YSLEER. CDR3 nucleotide sequence: TGCGCCAGCAGCCAAGAGGCGGGAGGTGGGGAAGAGACCCAGTACTTC. It encodes CASSQEAGGGEETQYF.

As concerns this clone: Other DNA variants within this sample encode the same CDR3. The chain employs TRBV6-5 and TRBJ1-5; possible D gene TRBD1, 5 bases. Per germline, CDR1 MNHEY and CDR2 SVGAGI. V was trimmed by 2 bases and J by 7 bases, leaving 9 bases between them. The CDR3 sequence is 13 residues long. The CDR3 sequence is CASSYSRDQPQHF. The CDR3 DNA sequence: TGTGCCAGCAGTTACAGTCGGGACCAGCCCCAGCATTTT.

The V call is TRBV29-1, the J call TRBJ1-2; D unclear. V was clipped by 7 bases and J by 8 bases, with 5 bases between them. The CDR3 consists of 8 residues. Germline V gives CDR1 SQVTM, CDR2 ANQGSEA. The CDR3 nucleotides read TGCAGCGCAGGCGGCTACACCTTC. It specifies CSAGGYTF.

The V call is TRBV11-3, the J call TRBJ2-6, with TRBD2 matching 7 bases. CDR3 length equals 19 residues. Germline CDR1 and CDR2: SGHNT and YENEEA. V was pared by 1 base and J by 2 bases, with 11 bases of the junction left unmatched. CDR3 coding DNA: TGTGCCAGCAGCTTAGGGGGAGGGGTCTGGGCTACTGGGGCCAACGTCCTGACTTTC. This sequence encodes CASSLGGGVWATGANVLTF.